This T cell receptor beta chain was found in a study of blood T cells in healthy people across ages. General study points: Higher diversity, along with more naive CD4+ cells, distinguished long-lived donors from aged donors.

Germline assignment: CDR1 LGHNA and CDR2 YSLEER. The CDR3 covers 20 residues. Between the trimmed V and J ends, which lost 0 bases and 0 bases, there was a span of 21 bases. With a J-beta primer mix and a sample-barcoded 5' primer, a second PCR ran about 7 to 11 cycles. Each cDNA molecule, via a template-switch adaptor with 12 random nucleotides, was tagged. All samples yielded 2.5 million or more CDR3-containing paired-end reads. MiXCR, applied by TCRdb to the 5' RACE reads, yields one record per CDR3 protein. This table has approximately 800,000 distinct CDR3 sequences, 35% to 40% appearing once. For every donor, a draw yielded roughly 9.3 milliliters of peripheral blood. To note about this clonotype: The antigen remains undetermined.

This TCR derives from a man between 18 and 29 years old in good health. The specimen sequenced was blood. This chain uses TRBV4-3 with TRBJ2-1, with a tentative D call TRBD2 (5 bases). CDR3 region: CASSQEGVVAEGSSYNEQFF. CDR3 nucleotide sequence: TGCGCCAGCAGCCAAGAAGGTGTCGTGGCTGAAGGGAGCTCCTACAATGAGCAGTTCTTC.